This T cell receptor (delta chain) was identified in a study of γδ T cells in repeated Plasmodium falciparum infection (dated by TCRdb to the early 2020s). For context, the study as a whole: The natural-infection arm enrolled Malian children exposed to intense seasonal malaria transmission and compared the Malian children with Australian children matched for age and gender. Samples were collected from controlled-infection subjects at baseline, immediately before selected infections, and 21 days after each infection. Four controlled human malaria infections were administered to about 5 malaria-naive U.S. adults over roughly 580 days by bites from P. falciparum NF54-infected Anopheles stephensi mosquitoes. Malian gammadelta TCR repertoires were analysed cross-sectionally in periods with no transmission and longitudinally across episodes of acute febrile malaria. In the study, the shaping of the human gammadelta T cell repertoire by repeated Plasmodium falciparum infection was examined using natural infection in Mali and controlled human malaria infection.

In its sample, this clone was seen a few times. It lacks a known antigen. Only one base separates this from a far larger clonotype, so it likely reflects a read error. This sample also contains other DNA sequences that code for the same CDR3. Vgamma9/Vdelta2+ and Vdelta2-negative gammadelta T cell populations were flow-sorted from peripheral blood mononuclear cells for bulk TCR repertoire analysis. According to the germline V gene, CDR1 reads GEAIGNYY and CDR2 reads EKD. Inclusive of the bounding cysteine and phenylalanine, the CDR3 is 22 residues long. Just CDR3 DNA is preserved here, 66 bases in frame from base 1. The investigation overall reported the following: Vdelta2-negative gammadelta TCR repertoires from Malian children appeared more clonally expanded, less diverse and less shared than those of Australian children. The controlled-infection cohort was small, limiting analysis of inter-individual variability in gammadelta T cell responses. The Malian cohort came from a small rural village of predominantly one ethnic group, limiting generalizability. Vgamma9/Vdelta2+ TCR repertoires kept a highly stable polyclonal repertoire across time and infection, and many TCRgamma sequences overlapped between individuals. In Vdelta2-negative, largely Vdelta1+, gammadelta TCR repertoires, repeated controlled infections appeared to drive waves of new clonotype selection.

Libraries were built with multiplex PCR. Sequencing relied on an Illumina MiSeq. Both TCR gamma (TRG) and TCR delta (TRD) chains were sequenced from each sorted gammadelta T cell sample. Per the source publication's procedure: Repertoire analyses included clonotype tree plots, accumulated frequency of the top 20 clonotypes, diversity index (DI) and D75 metrics. After TCRdb called clones again from the public reads with CATT, rows with identical DNA were merged. These V and J calls derive from TCRdb rather than the authors' analysis. This sample comprises 75,000 to 95,000 delta-chain clones, less than 1% of them detected only once. The ten largest account for approximately 10% of the sample.

This sequence was found in a pool of human donors (malaria-infected and uninfected, not separated). The chain is assembled from TRDV2 and TRDJ1, and TRDD3 aligns with 11 junction nucleotides. TCRdb does not report a J gene; here it was assigned by matching the DNA to germline references. The specimen sequenced was gamma-delta T cells from blood. The CDR3 corresponds to CACDTVVSLRLGDTRGTDKLIF. The DNA sequence is TGCGCCTGTGACACCGTTGTTTCCTTACGTTTGGGGGATACGCGAGGAACCGATAAACTCATCTTT.